Included here is one T cell receptor (beta chain) sequence, with context. The germline gives CDR1 MDHEN, CDR2 SYDVKM. This CDR3 contains 17 residues. Trimming left V 2 bases short and J 3 bases short, with 19 bases between. Researchers ran the PCR with 60 Vbeta and 13 Jbeta primers. Only in-frame clones appear in the TCRdb table, and some are missing; sequencing was by immunoSEQ multiplex PCR. The table lists 150,000 to 200,000 clones, about 88% of them singletons. These data come from a study of cytomegalovirus exposure and HLA in healthy donors. Sequences were obtained from PBMCs. The receptor was derived from a woman younger than 35 in good health and CMV-seronegative. The rearrangement uses TRBV28 and TRBJ1-2; D not certain. Written as DNA, the CDR3 is TGTGCCAGCAGTTTAGGAGTTGGGTCTTTTAGTGACTATGGCTACACCTTC. As protein: CASSLGVGSFSDYGYTF.